The sequence of this TCR beta chain was determined in a study of long-term antiretroviral therapy in people with HIV. The immunoSEQ assay was v3.0, run at survey level. The repertoire was sequenced with immunoSEQ multiplex PCR; TCRdb's copy has only in-frame clones and lacks some. The sample lists around 13,000 clones; 70% to 85% were seen once. There are a few counts of this clone. The CDR3 covers 16 residues. The J segment lost 3 bases and the V segment lost 4 bases, leaving 8 bases of the junction unmatched. Germline assignment: CDR1 LNHDA and CDR2 SQIVND (reference sequence). V and J are TRBV19 and TRBJ2-7; 11 positions agree with TRBD1. The specimen comprised unsorted PBMCs, sampled 0.4 years after starting antiretroviral therapy. This receptor was obtained from a man under 40 with HIV. The CDR3 nucleotides are TGTGCCAGTAGTACTAACACCGGGACAGGGGGCTACGAGCAGTACTTC. Translating it yields CASSTNTGTGGYEQYF.